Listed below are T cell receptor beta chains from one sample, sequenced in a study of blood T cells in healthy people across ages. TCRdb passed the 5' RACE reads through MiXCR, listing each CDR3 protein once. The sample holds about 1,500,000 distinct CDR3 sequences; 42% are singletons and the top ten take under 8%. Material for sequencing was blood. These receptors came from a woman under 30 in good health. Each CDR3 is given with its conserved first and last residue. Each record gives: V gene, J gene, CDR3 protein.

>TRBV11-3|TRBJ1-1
CASSPGIMNTEAFF
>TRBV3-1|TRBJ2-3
CASSLHGTSGRATDTQYF
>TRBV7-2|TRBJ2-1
CASSPRLPLPYNEQFF
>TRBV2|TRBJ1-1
CASSEARWNTEAFF
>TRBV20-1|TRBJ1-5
CSARDGGFRDQPQHF
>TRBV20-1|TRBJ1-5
CSAGLGMTNQPQHF
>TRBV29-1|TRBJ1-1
CSGGGVVGYTEAFF
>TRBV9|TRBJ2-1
CASSPATSWTNEQFF
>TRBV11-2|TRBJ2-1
CASSPAPGNEQFF
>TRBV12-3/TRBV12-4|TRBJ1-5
CASSSNGRDQPQHF
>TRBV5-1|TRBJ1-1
CASSLVRGLAEAFF
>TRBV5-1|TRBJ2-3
CASSLAGEGTDTQYF
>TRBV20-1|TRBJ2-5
CSAPAGVQETQYF
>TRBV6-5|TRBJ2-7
CASSYTGLSHSYEQYF
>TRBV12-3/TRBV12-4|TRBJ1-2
CASSLAAVGYGYTF
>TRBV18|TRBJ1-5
CASSPLGTGSNQPQHF
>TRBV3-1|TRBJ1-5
CASSQEGPGGNQPQHF
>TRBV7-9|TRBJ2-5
CASSSTIYQETQYF
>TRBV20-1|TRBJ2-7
CSAPRTSGTYEQYF
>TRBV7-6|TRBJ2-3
CASSAGTVLTDTQYF
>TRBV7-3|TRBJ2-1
CASSPLASSHNEQFF